This T cell receptor beta chain was identified in a study of T cell repertoires in ileal Crohn's disease (dated by TCRdb to about 2019). As for the study more broadly: At the time of surgery, around 35% of patients were active smokers, and the median duration of disease was around eight years. Surgery was performed for a complication in all patients, with stricturing disease in roughly 61% and penetrating disease in approximately 40%. The TCR repertoire was analysed in fewer than 65 patients with Crohn's disease drawn from a prospective multicentre cohort. A total of some 170 mucosal samples from some 60 patients were sequenced, collected from several sites on the surgical specimen as well as at postoperative endoscopy. Postoperative therapy was given to about half of the patients, with thiopurines administered to 11 patients and anti-TNF agents administered to 18 patients. Endoscopic postoperative recurrence was defined as a Rutgeerts score above i0. The study was conducted in parallel with a multicentre cohort that was designed to identify predictors of early endoscopic recurrence following ileocolonic resection. Results the study describes overall, beyond this receptor: Endoscopic recurrence was linked to a higher percentage of high-frequency clones at surgery, and recurrence occurred in every patient whose clonality exceeded 26.8% (18/57). Only a subgroup of patients, of unstated size, had their mucosal CD4 and CD8 T cells sorted and sequenced. A significantly higher proportion of clonal expansions was observed in active smokers at surgery than in non-smokers (roughly 24% vs 19%, p=0.02). Compared with CD4 T cells, sorted CD8 T cells held more high-frequency clones, which suggests that the mucosal expansions were mostly CD8.

Around 460 nanograms of biopsy DNA per sample were submitted for commercial TCRB immunosequencing. Adaptive Biotechnology amplified the CDR3 regions from genomic DNA with a two-step multiplex PCR designed to control amplification bias. Primers for every V and J gene segment were used in the first PCR, and barcodes and Illumina adapters were added in the second PCR. CDR3 libraries were sequenced using an Illumina instrument. The paper's data handling went like this. The analysis used both the pipelines supplied by the vendor and custom analysis of the raw data in R/Bioconductor with R version 3.3.0. Clonality, which ranges from 0 to 1, was calculated as the inverse of the normalised Shannon entropy across all productive clones. The repertoire share taken up by the top 100 clones defined high-frequency clones, and only clones that passed a 95% confidence test were kept. The Simpson index measured repertoire diversity, and the Morisita-Horn index measured overlap between samples. Entries here come from immuneACCESS through TCRdb and include only in-frame sequences with V and J called. Some clones fail to appear in such tables; in the studies checked, an unresolved V gene covers under half of the shortfall, and the cause of the remainder is unknown. V and J calls and clone size are copied from that table; D and trimming were computed from the DNA. This sample gives roughly 13,000 clones in total; approximately 78% of them show up just once. Roughly 4% of the sample is held by the ten biggest clonotypes.

V is pruned by 3 bases and J by 0 bases, leaving 5 bases of the junction without a gene match. The germline V gene provides CDR1 MNHNS and CDR2 SASEGT. The CDR3 has 16 amino acids, counting the end cysteine and phenylalanine. The only DNA kept is the CDR3, 48 bases in frame from the first base. A word on this clone: Its binding antigen is unknown. No much larger clone exists at a distance of one base, and base qualities are not known.

Adults with ileal or ileocolonic Crohn's disease and an indication for ileocolonic resection were eligible for inclusion. Whole ileal mucosal biopsies were stored frozen at -80°C before DNA extraction. A TRizol-based method was used to extract genomic DNA from the frozen whole biopsies, and the DNA was quantified with a NanoDrop 2000 spectrophotometer. The chain was built from TRBV6-1 and TRBJ1-5; 7 of the junction bases match TRBD1. This sequence originates from an adult with Crohn's disease. Sequenced: ileal tissue. The DNA sequence follows: TGTGCCAGCAGTGATCCGACAGGGAATAGCAATCAGCCCCAGCATTTT. Its protein product is CASSDPTGNSNQPQHF.